These 11 T cell receptor beta chains came from one sample sequenced in a study of T cell responses to AZD1222 COVID-19 vaccine. Using immunoSEQ multiplex PCR, the repertoire was profiled, and TCRdb retains in-frame clones only, with some absent. The sample has about 96,000 clones; approximately 87% are singletons. Sequenced material: peripheral blood, taken on day 0 of AZD1222 vaccination. The receptors originated from an adult in good health.

V usage is TRBV19 and J usage is TRBJ2-7; TRBD2 matches at 9 bases. The trim removed 0 bases at V and 5 bases at J, leaving 8 bases unmatched. CDR1 is LNHDA, CDR2 SQIVND, per germline (reference sequence). The CDR3 is 16 residues long. CDR3 nucleotides: TGTGCCAGTAGTATAGATCAAAGCGGGGGGCTGGACGAGCAGTACTTC. Translated: CASSIDQSGGLDEQYF.

This chain links TRBV4-3 with TRBJ2-7; the D is unclear. V gave up 1 base and J gave up 4 bases, with 14 bases separating them. CDR3 length: 15 residues. CDR1 and CDR2 from the germline V gene are LGHNA and YSLEER. CDR3 sequence: CASSQGEGRGYEQYF. Here the CDR3 DNA reads TGCGCCAGCAGCCAAGGGGAAGGGCGTGGATACGAGCAGTACTTC.

This chain connects TRBV6-1 to TRBJ2-7, with D hard to call. Trimming removed 2 bases at V and 12 bases at J, with 14 bases between. Per germline, CDR1 MNHNS and CDR2 SASEGT. The CDR3 length is 12 residues. CDR3 region: CASSEPSTSTYF. CDR3 bases: TGTGCCAGCAGTGAACCAAGTACGAGCACGTACTTC.

This rearrangement joins TRBV5-1 to TRBJ1-4, with D unresolved. The CDR3 extends over 15 amino acids. Trimming removed 0 bases from V and 0 bases from J, with 6 bases in between. Germline assignment: CDR1 SGHRS and CDR2 YFSETQ. CDR3 DNA: TGCGCCAGCAGCTTGGGGGGTACAACTAATGAAAAACTGTTTTTT. It translates to CASSLGGTTNEKLFF.

The chain recombines TRBV29-1 with TRBJ1-2, with TRBD1 matching over 11 bases. The J segment lost 8 bases and the V segment lost 3 bases, leaving 5 bases of the junction unmatched. The CDR3 consists of 13 residues. CDR1 and CDR2 (germline): SQVTM, ANQGSEA. The DNA for the CDR3 is TGCAGCGTTGAGGGACAGGGGGAGTTAGGCTACACCTTC. Translating gives CSVEGQGELGYTF.

V usage is TRBV9 and J usage is TRBJ1-2; 9 bases map to TRBD1. The CDR3 is made up of 15 amino acids. V lost 1 base and J lost 8; bases outside the gene matches: 9. CDR1 and CDR2 from the germline V gene are SGDLS and YYNGEE. The CDR3, as DNA: TGTGCCAGCAGCGTAAGTCGACAGGGGGGAAGAGGCTACACCTTC. This codes for CASSVSRQGGRGYTF.

The chain recombines TRBV5-4 with TRBJ1-2; D gene uncertain. V was clipped by 6 bases and J by 7 bases, with 13 bases between them. There are 12 residues in the CDR3. Germline lookup yields CDR1 SGHNT and CDR2 YYREEE (reference sequence). The CDR3 loop is CASTVKGGGYTF. DNA for the CDR3: TGTGCCAGCACCGTGAAAGGCGGTGGCTACACCTTC.

This chain uses TRBV9 with TRBJ2-7, with 7 bases lining up with TRBD1. This CDR3 spans 14 amino acids. Germline values: CDR1 SGDLS, CDR2 YYNGEE. V was clipped by 1 base and J by 4 bases; unmatched bases: 5. The CDR3 DNA is TGTGCCAGCAGCGTATCGACAGGGCAATACGAGCAGTACTTC. Translated, it gives CASSVSTGQYEQYF.

A single count supports this clone. V is TRBV9 and J is TRBJ1-2; perhaps TRBD1 as D (6 bases). The CDR3 is 18 amino acids. Germline values: CDR1 SGDLS, CDR2 YYNGEE. With 8 bases removed from V and 5 bases from J, the gap between germline ends came to 31 bases. In DNA form, the CDR3 reads TGTGCCAGTTCCCCTAGGCCCTTGAACAGGGATGTTCGATATGGCTACACCTTC. It yields the protein CASSPRPLNRDVRYGYTF.

The rearrangement uses TRBV27 and TRBJ2-1, with 12 bases fitting TRBD2. Per the germline V gene, CDR1 is MNHEY and CDR2 is SMNVEV (reference sequence). This CDR3 is 15 amino acids long. V lost 3 bases to trimming and J lost 9 bases; unmatched junction nucleotides: 6. CDR3 DNA: TGTGCCAGCAGTTTGACTAGCGGGAGTTTGAGTGAGCAGTTCTTC. Its protein is CASSLTSGSLSEQFF.

This rearrangement joins TRBV5-4 to TRBJ2-5; 8 nucleotides match TRBD2. V shed 3 bases and J 5 bases; nucleotides not matched to a gene: 9. The CDR3 is 15 residues long. CDR1 is SGHNT and CDR2 is YYREEE in the germline V gene (reference sequence). The CDR3 spells CASSSSSGTRETQYF. The CDR3 DNA reads as TGTGCCAGCAGCTCGTCTTCCGGGACTAGGGAGACCCAGTACTTC.